This entry lists 26 T cell receptor beta chains sequenced from one sample in a study of post-analysis software for immune sequencing data. Presence of unique molecular identifiers characterized the TCR beta cDNA libraries. TCRdb redid the calling of the PCR reads with MiXCR, one entry per CDR3 protein. The data contain hundreds of thousands of distinct CDR3 sequences, over 45% of them seen just once; the ten biggest clones take up approximately 11%. No antigen is known for these receptors. Overall study results and limits: Compared with controls, patients had more of about 5 TRBV segments, including TRBV5-6, TRBV5-1 and TRBV20-1.

Sequencing was performed on blood. The receptors derive from a girl aged 2-10 years with multiple sclerosis.

This chain links TRBV7-9 with TRBJ2-6; TRBD1 aligns across 8 bases. CDR1 and CDR2 from the germline V gene are SEHNR and FQNEAQ (reference sequence). J was trimmed by 2 bases and V by 4 bases; bases with no gene match: 10. This CDR3 contains 18 residues. Written as DNA, the CDR3 is TGTGCCAGCAGCTCCTACAGGGGGAGATGGGCTGGGGCCAACGTCCTGACTTTC. This gives the protein CASSSYRGRWAGANVLTF.

The gene calls are TRBV5-1 and TRBJ2-5; unclear D gene. With the DNA end fitting TRBJ2-7 better, the J assignment may be wrong. Germline lookup yields CDR1 SGHRS and CDR2 YFSETQ. The CDR3 contains 11 residues. The CDR3 DNA is TGCGCCAGCAGAGTTGAAGGCGAGCAGTACTTC. Residues: CASRVEGEQYF.

The J gene is TRBJ2-5, the V gene TRBV5-1; no clear D. CDR3 length: 13 amino acids. Trimming took 3 bases from V and 5 from J, leaving 11 bases between them. Germline lookup yields CDR1 SGHRS and CDR2 YFSETQ. CDR3: CASSSDPAETQYF. The CDR3 DNA reads as TGCGCCAGCAGCTCCGACCCTGCGGAGACCCAGTACTTC.

The rearrangement links TRBV29-1 to TRBJ1-5; D is possibly TRBD1 (5 bases). V lost 4 bases and J 2 bases, leaving 6 bases between the germline ends. Germline V gives CDR1 SQVTM, CDR2 ANQGSEA. This CDR3 is built from 12 residues. The CDR3 coding sequence is TGCAGCGTTGGACAGCGCAATCAGCCCCAGCATTTT. It specifies CSVGQRNQPQHF.

The rearrangement links TRBV9 to TRBJ1-2, with D unresolved. The germline CDR1 and CDR2 sequences are SGDLS and YYNGEE. V was trimmed by 3 bases and J by 3 bases, leaving 15 bases between them. The CDR3 length is 15 residues. The CDR3 is CASSGPYRGDYGYTF. The CDR3 coding sequence is TGTGCCAGCAGCGGTCCCTACCGAGGAGACTATGGCTACACCTTC.

The chain links TRBV24-1 to TRBJ1-1, with 9 bases aligning to TRBD1. Per the germline V gene, CDR1 is KGHDR and CDR2 is SFDVKD. V was pared by 9 bases and J by 4 bases, with 5 bases of the junction left unmatched. The CDR3 has 13 residues. CDR3 DNA: TGTGCCACCCGGGACAGGGTCGGCACTGAAGCTTTCTTT. Protein product: CATRDRVGTEAFF.

The gene calls are TRBV20-1 and TRBJ1-2; the match to TRBD1 covers 9 bases. Germline loops: CDR1 DFQATT, CDR2 SNEGSKA (reference sequence). This CDR3 comprises 15 residues. Germline trimming cut 6 bases from V and 4 bases from J; bases unmatched to any gene: 12. The CDR3 DNA sequence: TGCAGTGCCTGGACAGGGGAGAAAGTTGGCTATGGCTACACCTTC. Translated, it gives CSAWTGEKVGYGYTF.

This chain uses TRBV7-3 with TRBJ2-5; TRBD1 matches 7 bases. This CDR3 contains 14 residues. The germline V gene encodes CDR1 SGHTA and CDR2 FQGTGA. J was trimmed by 5 bases and V by 6 bases; bases with no gene match: 9. As DNA, the CDR3 is TGTGCCAGCAGTAAGGGGGCCCCCGGGGAGACCCAGTACTTC. This codes for CASSKGAPGETQYF.

V is TRBV10-3 and J is TRBJ1-1; no reliable D call. Germline loops: CDR1 ENHRY, CDR2 SYGVKD. V was trimmed by 6 bases and J by 0 bases, leaving 11 bases between them. CDR3 length: 14 amino acids. The CDR3 DNA is TGTGCCATCAGGACACCCAGCATGAACACTGAAGCTTTCTTT. Protein sequence: CAIRTPSMNTEAFF.

This clonotype was detected only a few times. This chain joins TRBV4-3 and TRBJ2-1; TRBD1 is a possible D gene (5 bases). This CDR3 has 15 residues. CDR1 and CDR2 (germline): LGHNA, YSLEER. Trimming left V 0 bases short and J 6 bases short, with 12 bases between. The CDR3 bases are TGCGCCAGCAGCCAAGAACCTCAGGGCCTCAATGAGCAGTTCTTC. Translating gives CASSQEPQGLNEQFF.

There are a few counts of this clonotype. The V gene is TRBV29-1, the J gene TRBJ2-5; D tentatively reads TRBD1 or TRBD2 (5 bases each). Germline CDR1 and CDR2: SQVTM and ANQGSEA. The CDR3 totals 12 residues. In DNA, the CDR3 is TGCGGTACCCGGCGAGGGGAAGAGACCCAGTACTTC. Its protein is CGTRRGEETQYF.

The rearrangement links TRBV11-2 to TRBJ2-7; tentatively, D is TRBD1 (5 bases). This CDR3 contains 13 residues. Germline V lookup: CDR1 SGHAT, CDR2 FQNNGV. Trimming stripped 9 bases from V and 2 bases from J, with 14 bases between. Here the CDR3 reads CASRYRFPYEQYF. CDR3 in DNA: TGTGCCAGTAGATACAGGTTTCCCTACGAGCAGTACTTC.

The V gene is TRBV6-5, the J gene TRBJ2-6; D unresolved. The V gene lost 0 bases and the J gene lost 1 base, with 10 bases spanning the gap. CDR3 length: 17 amino acids. Per germline, CDR1 MNHEY and CDR2 SVGAGI. The CDR3: CASSYSRVQSGANVLTF. Here the CDR3 DNA reads TGTGCCAGCAGTTACTCACGGGTTCAGTCTGGGGCCAACGTCCTGACTTTC.

The CDR3 nucleotides are TGTGCCAGCAGTTACCAGGGCGGGACGGGGGCAGATACGCAGTATTTT. Translated, it gives CASSYQGGTGADTQYF. The rearrangement joins TRBV6-6 to TRBJ2-3; TRBD2 might be the D (6 bases). V lost 2 bases to trimming and J lost 4 bases, with 16 bases between them. The CDR3 is 16 residues long. Germline V gene data show CDR1 as MNHNY and CDR2 as SVGAGI (reference sequence).

The chain is built from TRBV29-1 and TRBJ2-3, with 8 bases identical to TRBD2. Germline CDR1 and CDR2: SQVTM and ANQGSEA. Trimming cost V 8 bases and J 4 bases; bases outside gene matches: 11. This CDR3 has 14 residues. The CDR3 protein is CSPSLAGGADTQYF. The CDR3 DNA is TGCAGCCCCTCCCTGGCGGGAGGAGCAGATACGCAGTATTTT.

This rearrangement joins TRBV6-1 to TRBJ1-5; TRBD1 is a possible D gene (5 bases). The V end was cut by 2 bases, the J end by 3 bases, with 14 bases between. CDR3 length: 16 residues. From germline, CDR1 is MNHNS and CDR2 SASEGT. CDR3 residues: CASSEQGWGNNQPQHF. In nucleotides, the CDR3 is TGTGCCAGCAGTGAACAAGGGTGGGGGAACAATCAGCCCCAGCATTTT.

The DNA of the CDR3 is TGCAGCGTTGGGGATGGAGCGCCCTACGAGCAGTACTTC. Translation gives CSVGDGAPYEQYF. V usage is TRBV29-1 and J usage is TRBJ2-7; D is undetermined. CDR1 is SQVTM, CDR2 ANQGSEA, per germline. The V and J ends lost 4 bases and 2 bases respectively, with 12 bases between them. This CDR3 is built from 13 residues.

V usage is TRBV4-1 and J usage is TRBJ1-5; 11 nucleotides agree with TRBD1. CDR3 length equals 18 residues. V was clipped by 4 bases and J by 1 base; unmatched bases: 9. Germline-derived CDR1 and CDR2 are MGHRA and YSYEKL. The CDR3 loop reads CASSLPGQGVESNQPQHF. In nucleotides, the CDR3 is TGCGCCAGCAGCCTACCGGGACAGGGGGTGGAGAGCAATCAGCCCCAGCATTTT.

The chain uses TRBV20-1 and TRBJ2-3; possibly TRBD2 for D (6 bases). V lost 3 bases and J 6 bases, leaving 13 bases between the germline ends. Germline CDR1 is DFQATT and CDR2 is SNEGSKA (reference sequence). The CDR3 loop spans 13 amino acids. The CDR3, as DNA: TGCAGTGCTAGTCTGGGGACTGGGGATACGCAGTATTTT. This encodes CSASLGTGDTQYF.

The CDR3 sequence: CASSDRGSNYEQYF. CDR3 bases: TGTGCCAGCAGTGACCGCGGTTCTAACTACGAGCAGTACTTC. The chain combines TRBV25-1 with TRBJ2-7; D call uncertain. The V gene lost 3 bases and the J gene lost 3 bases, with 12 bases spanning the gap. CDR1 MGHDK and CDR2 SYGVNS come from the germline V gene. The CDR3 is made up of 14 amino acids.

The rearrangement uses TRBV15 and TRBJ2-1; 11 nucleotides line up with TRBD2. CDR1 LNHNV and CDR2 YYDKDF come from the germline V gene (reference sequence). The CDR3 runs to 17 residues. V gave up 1 base and J gave up 6 bases; unmatched junction bases: 8. The CDR3 loop reads CATSRGAGTSGSNEQFF. CDR3 in DNA: TGTGCCACCAGCAGAGGCGCTGGGACTAGCGGATCCAATGAGCAGTTCTTC.

This clonotype occurred a few times. V gene TRBV4-1 combines with J gene TRBJ2-6; D ambiguous. Germline CDR1 is MGHRA and CDR2 is YSYEKL. The CDR3 is 15 residues long. The V end was cut by 3 bases, the J end by 4 bases, with 10 bases between. The CDR3 sequence is CASSQGISGANVLTF. The CDR3 DNA is TGCGCCAGCAGCCAGGGGATCTCCGGGGCCAACGTCCTGACTTTC.

This clonotype showed up just a few times. The chain couples TRBV5-8 to TRBJ2-7, with 9 bases matching TRBD1. V was pared by 4 bases and J by 6 bases, with 17 bases of the junction left unmatched. Per the germline V gene, CDR1 is SGHTS and CDR2 is YDEGEE. The CDR3 is 17 amino acids. The CDR3 DNA reads TGTGCCAGCAGCGAACCGGGACAGGGTCTTTCGAAGGGCGAGCAGTACTTC. It specifies CASSEPGQGLSKGEQYF.

Regarding this clonotype: One end of the junction is discordant with germline, which a read error may explain. The chain couples TRBV12-3 or TRBV12-4 to TRBJ2-7, with D unclear. This CDR3 has 11 residues. CDR3 region: CASSPGYERYF. The CDR3 DNA reads TGTGCCAGTTCGCCGGGCTACGAGCGGTACTTC.

This chain connects TRBV6-2 or TRBV6-3 to TRBJ1-5, with 8 bases fitting TRBD1. The CDR3 contains 13 residues. The junction had 4 bases not matched to a gene; V was cut back by 6 bases and J by 6 bases. Germline V gene data show CDR1 as MNHEY and CDR2 as SVGEGT. The CDR3 protein is CASSRTGPQPQHF. CDR3 nucleotide sequence: TGTGCCAGCAGCCGGACAGGGCCTCAGCCCCAGCATTTT.

The chain joins TRBV7-3 to TRBJ2-1; 7 positions match TRBD2. The CDR3 runs 14 residues. Germline loops: CDR1 SGHTA, CDR2 FQGTGA. The ends lost 4 bases at V and 6 bases at J; junction bases unmatched: 6. The CDR3 DNA follows: TGTGCCAGCAGCTCGGGGACTATCACCAATGAGCAGTTCTTC. Its translation: CASSSGTITNEQFF.